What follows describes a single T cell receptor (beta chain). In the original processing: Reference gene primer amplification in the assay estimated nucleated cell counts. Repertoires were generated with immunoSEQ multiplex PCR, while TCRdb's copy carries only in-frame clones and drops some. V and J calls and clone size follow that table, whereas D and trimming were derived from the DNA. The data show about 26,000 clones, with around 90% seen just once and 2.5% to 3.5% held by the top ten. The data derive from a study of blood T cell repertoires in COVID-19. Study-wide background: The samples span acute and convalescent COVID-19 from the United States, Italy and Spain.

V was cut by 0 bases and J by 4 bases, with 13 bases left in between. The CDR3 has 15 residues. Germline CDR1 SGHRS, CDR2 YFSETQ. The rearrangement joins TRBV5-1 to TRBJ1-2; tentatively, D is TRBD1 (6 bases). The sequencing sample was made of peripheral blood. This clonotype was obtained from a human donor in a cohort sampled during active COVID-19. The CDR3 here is CASSLGTAFIYGYTF. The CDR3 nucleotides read TGCGCCAGCAGCTTGGGGACAGCCTTCATCTATGGCTACACCTTC.